The 16 T cell receptor beta chains below all came from one sample that was sequenced in a study of OX40 agonist ivuxolimab in advanced cancers. Only in-frame clones appear in the TCRdb table, and some are missing; sequencing was by immunoSEQ multiplex PCR. The table has approximately 70,000 clones, roughly 80% seen once. Sequencing used CD4+ or CD8+ T cells sorted from blood, obtained in a trial of the OX40 agonist ivuxolimab. The receptors originated from an adult with an advanced solid tumor such as melanoma, head and neck, liver or kidney cancer.

Points on this clone: One end of the junction does not line up with germline, which may come from a read error. The chain combines TRBV13 with TRBJ2-7; D not resolved. The CDR3 is made up of 10 amino acids. Germline V gene sequence: CDR1 PRHDT, CDR2 FYEKMQ (reference sequence). The CDR3 loop is CASILYEQYF. The CDR3 bases are TGTGCCAGCATCTTATACGAGCAGTACTTC.

In DNA, the CDR3 is TGTGCCAGCAGTACAGGGGCTAACTATGGCTACACCTTC. Protein: CASSTGANYGYTF. J is TRBJ1-2 and V is TRBV9; 7 bases match TRBD1. Germline V lookup: CDR1 SGDLS, CDR2 YYNGEE. With 5 bases clipped from V and 0 bases from J, the junction kept 1 base outside the gene matches. This CDR3 contains 13 residues.

This chain uses TRBV2 with TRBJ1-1, with D possibly being TRBD1 (5 bases). The V end lost 4 bases, the J end lost 8 bases, and 8 bases lay between the germline ends. CDR1 and CDR2 (germline): SNHLY, FYNNEI. This CDR3 is built from 11 residues. The CDR3 nucleotides are TGTGCCAGCAGTGGGACACCCGAAGCTTTCTTT. Translation gives CASSGTPEAFF.

This clone was detected once. The CDR3 region has the DNA TGTGCCAGCAGCCTACAGGGGGCATCAACTGAAAAACTGTTTTTT. Protein product: CASSLQGASTEKLFF. This chain joins TRBV9 and TRBJ1-4, with 9 bases identical to TRBD1. V lost 4 bases, J lost 7 bases, and 8 bases stayed unmatched. In germline, CDR1 is SGDLS, CDR2 YYNGEE. CDR3 length: 15 residues.

This clone was counted once. This chain joins TRBV27 and TRBJ2-5; 12 bases fit TRBD2. The CDR3 totals 18 residues. V lost 5 bases to trimming and J lost 3 bases; unmatched junction nucleotides: 13. CDR1 MNHEY and CDR2 SMNVEV come from the germline V gene (reference sequence). The CDR3 reads CASSSIGASGGVKETQYF. In nucleotides, the CDR3 is TGTGCCAGCAGTAGTATCGGAGCTAGCGGGGGGGTTAAAGAGACCCAGTACTTC.

On this clone itself: One junction end does not reproduce the germline sequence, and a read error may be involved. This chain connects TRBV6-5 to TRBJ2-5; TRBD1 is a possible D gene (6 bases). Per germline, CDR1 MNHEY and CDR2 SVGAGI. The CDR3 loop spans 11 amino acids. The CDR3 DNA is TGTGCCAGCAGTTCCACAGGGTGGATGGACTTC. Translating gives CASSSTGWMDF.

This chain connects TRBV16 to TRBJ1-6, with no clear D. With 2 bases removed from V and 14 bases from J, the gap between germline ends came to 10 bases. Germline V lookup: CDR1 KGHSY, CDR2 FQNENV. The CDR3 length is 12 residues. The CDR3 nucleotides are TGTGCCAGCAGCCAAGGGCGCCCCACCCTCCACTTT. Amino acids: CASSQGRPTLHF.

The chain employs TRBV10-3 and TRBJ1-5; 9 nucleotides agree with TRBD1. After removal of 5 bases from V and 7 bases from J, the junction contained 6 bases not matched to a gene. Germline values: CDR1 ENHRY, CDR2 SYGVKD. The CDR3 loop spans 14 amino acids. CDR3 bases: TGTGCCATCAGTTCGTGGGGACAGGGCCAGCCCCAGCATTTT. It specifies CAISSWGQGQPQHF.

J is TRBJ2-7 and V is TRBV5-8, with unresolved D. The germline CDR1 and CDR2 sequences are SGHTS and YDEGEE. This CDR3 is built from 12 residues. Deletions cut 4 bases from V and 5 bases from J, with 10 bases between. The CDR3 here is CASSQRRNEQYF. The CDR3 DNA reads TGTGCCAGCAGCCAGAGAAGAAACGAGCAGTACTTC. The complete variable domain, with remaining parts taken from reference TRBV5-8 and TRBJ2-7, reads EAGVTQSPTHLIKTRGQQATLRCSPISGHTSVYWYQQALGLGLQFLLWYDEGEERNRGNFPPRFSGRQFPNYSSELNVNALELEDSALYLCASSQRRNEQYFGPGTRLTVT.

V gene TRBV28 combines with J gene TRBJ1-2, with 12 nucleotides matching TRBD1. This CDR3 contains 16 residues. V lost 6 bases to trimming and J lost 4 bases; unmatched junction nucleotides: 9. The germline CDR1 and CDR2 sequences are MDHEN and SYDVKM. CDR3 region: CASSGTGGGSGYGYTF. The CDR3 DNA reads TGTGCCAGCAGCGGGACAGGGGGCGGGAGTGGCTATGGCTACACCTTC.

As DNA, the CDR3 is TGTGCCAGCAGCTACCACCCGGGACAGTCCGGGGGGGACAATGAGCAGTTCTTC. Its translation is CASSYHPGQSGGDNEQFF. J is TRBJ2-1 and V is TRBV7-2; D may be TRBD2 (8 bases). Germline values: CDR1 SGHTA, CDR2 FQGNSA. The V and J ends lost 4 bases and 5 bases respectively, with 24 bases between them. The CDR3 is 18 residues long.

The genes are TRBV4-2 and TRBJ2-3; D possibly corresponds to TRBD2 (7 bases). V was shortened by 0 bases and J by 3 bases, with 13 bases between the two germline ends. CDR1 and CDR2 (germline): LGHNA, YNFKEQ. The CDR3 length is 16 residues. CDR3 bases: TGTGCCAGCAGCCAAGAGGGGGCGGGGGTTACAGATACGCAGTATTTT. Amino acid sequence: CASSQEGAGVTDTQYF.

J is TRBJ1-6 and V is TRBV29-1, with D possibly matching TRBD1 (5 bases). CDR3 length: 14 residues. Germline V gives CDR1 SQVTM, CDR2 ANQGSEA. V was cut by 2 bases and J by 8 bases, with 13 bases left in between. For the CDR3, the DNA is TGCAGCGTTGAAATCGGGGGTTCCGATTCACCCCTCCACTTT. Protein: CSVEIGGSDSPLHF.

This chain's CDR3 is CASSTVTDQAGYTF. In nucleotides, the CDR3 is TGTGCCAGTAGTACCGTGACAGATCAGGCTGGCTACACCTTC. This chain links TRBV19 with TRBJ1-2; D possibly corresponds to TRBD1 (5 bases). The germline V gene has CDR1 LNHDA and CDR2 SQIVND (reference sequence). CDR3 length: 14 amino acids. The V and J ends lost 4 bases and 7 bases respectively, with 16 bases between them.

V is TRBV7-2 and J is TRBJ1-4; possible D gene TRBD1, 6 bases. Germline V lookup: CDR1 SGHTA, CDR2 FQGNSA. The germline V and J ends were trimmed by 5 bases and 0 bases, with 10 bases remaining between them. The CDR3 runs 15 residues. The CDR3 DNA reads as TGTGCCAGCAGCAGATACAGGGCAACTAATGAAAAACTGTTTTTT. Protein: CASSRYRATNEKLFF.

This chain joins TRBV7-9 and TRBJ1-2, with a tentative D call TRBD1 (5 bases). Trimming left V 1 base short and J 6 bases short, with 9 bases between. The CDR3 loop spans 13 amino acids. Germline V CDR1 and CDR2: SEHNR, FQNEAQ (reference sequence). CDR3 in DNA: TGTGCCAGCAGCTTAGGGGGGAATCATGGCTACACCTTC. Residues: CASSLGGNHGYTF.